This TCR beta chain was observed in a study of T cell changes during pregnancy in multiple sclerosis. The V gene end was trimmed by 1 base and the J gene end by 4 bases; junction bases not matched to a gene: 7. Germline V lookup: CDR1 KGHSH, CDR2 LQKENI. The CDR3 has 16 residues. Here immunoSEQ multiplex PCR was the method, and the copy in TCRdb shows in-frame clones only, minus some. The table lists 100,000 to 150,000 clones, 90% to 95% of them singletons, with 6.2% in the top ten. This TCR derives from a female donor with multiple sclerosis, enrolled in a pregnancy study. This material consisted of peripheral blood, taken before pregnancy. This chain links TRBV18 with TRBJ1-3, with TRBD1 matching 7 bases. CDR3 protein: CASSPRDRVTGNTIYF. DNA of the CDR3: TGTGCCAGCTCACCACGCGACAGGGTGACAGGAAACACCATATATTTT.